The 6 T cell receptor beta chains reported below all come from one sample, sequenced in a study of post-analysis software for immune sequencing data. General study points: A handful of TRBV segments were significantly more frequent in patients than in controls. TRBV5-6, TRBV5-1 and TRBV20-1 were among these segments.

Presence of unique molecular identifiers characterized the TCR beta cDNA libraries. In TCRdb, the PCR reads were re-called with MiXCR into one record per CDR3 protein. The sample records about 620,000 distinct CDR3 sequences, around 40% being singletons. Antigens for these TCRs are unknown. Material: blood. These receptors all come from a girl aged 10 to 17 with multiple sclerosis.

This clonotype was recorded a few times. The chain employs TRBV7-8 and TRBJ1-2; 9 bases match TRBD1. This CDR3 is built from 17 residues. The trim removed 5 bases at V and 6 bases at J, leaving 16 bases unmatched. The germline gives CDR1 SGHVS, CDR2 FQNEAQ. The CDR3 is CASSPPGQGYSWNGYTF. DNA of the CDR3: TGTGCCAGCAGCCCTCCGGGACAGGGATATAGTTGGAATGGCTACACCTTC.

The chain links TRBV6-1 to TRBJ1-1; no clear D. This CDR3 spans 13 amino acids. Between the trimmed V and J ends, which lost 0 bases and 5 bases, there was a span of 7 bases. From germline, CDR1 is MNHNS and CDR2 SASEGT. CDR3 region: CASSEALRTEAFF. In DNA, the CDR3 is TGTGCCAGCAGTGAAGCGCTTCGGACTGAAGCTTTCTTT.

The V gene is TRBV3-1, the J gene TRBJ2-5; D possibly corresponds to TRBD1 (6 bases). CDR3 size: 17 residues. Germline V gene sequence: CDR1 LGHDT, CDR2 YNNKEL (reference sequence). Trimming removed 4 bases from V and 2 bases from J, with 20 bases in between. CDR3 DNA: TGTGCCAGCAGCCCCCCCCGTTTGGGGACACTGCAAGAGACCCAGTACTTC. This translates into CASSPPRLGTLQETQYF.

This clonotype was recorded a few times. The V and J genes are TRBV12-3 or TRBV12-4 and TRBJ2-3; D is perhaps TRBD1 (6 bases). The CDR3 contains 19 residues. The V end was cut by 1 base, the J end by 2 bases, with 22 bases between. The CDR3 protein is CASSLVTGGREASTDTQYF. CDR3 bases: TGTGCCAGCAGTTTAGTAACTGGGGGCAGAGAAGCATCCACAGATACGCAGTATTTT.

J is TRBJ1-1 and V is TRBV20-1, with D uncertain. V was clipped by 3 bases and J by 7 bases, with 9 bases between them. The germline V gene encodes CDR1 DFQATT and CDR2 SNEGSKA (reference sequence). The CDR3 is 11 residues long. The CDR3 sequence: CSARVQFEAFF. The CDR3 DNA sequence: TGCAGTGCTAGGGTACAGTTTGAAGCTTTCTTT.

This clonotype was seen a handful of times. CDR3 region: CASSWGDRDHYGYTF. The CDR3 DNA sequence: TGCGCCAGCAGCTGGGGGGACAGGGACCACTATGGCTACACCTTC. The chain couples TRBV5-1 to TRBJ1-2, with 9 bases identical to TRBD1. CDR1 and CDR2 (germline): SGHRS, YFSETQ. The CDR3 spans 15 residues. V shed 3 bases and J 3 bases; nucleotides not matched to a gene: 6.